One sample yielded the 31 T cell receptor beta chains listed below, sequenced in a study of Ad26.COV2.S vaccination and SARS-CoV-2 variants. Treatment: roughly 18 received Ad26.COV2.S at low or high dose, single or two shots; five or six received placebo; per-sample allocation not given. The samples were gathered on day 63 after the first injection of vaccine or placebo. Sequencing used immunoSEQ multiplex PCR; TCRdb keeps in-frame clones, though not all of them. Here the sample spans 250,000 to 300,000 clones, approximately 87% being singletons. The sequencing used peripheral blood, collected in a trial of Ad26.COV2.S vaccine versus placebo. These receptor sequences come from a person aged 18-60 years who received the Ad26.COV2.S COVID-19 vaccine or a placebo.

This chain uses TRBV2 with TRBJ2-3, with D tentatively TRBD1 (5 bases). Germline V gene data show CDR1 as SNHLY and CDR2 as FYNNEI. V lost 4 bases to trimming and J lost 0 bases, with 11 bases between them. The CDR3 is 15 residues long. Written as DNA, the CDR3 is TGTGCCAGCAGTGCGTGGCAGGGAAGCACAGATACGCAGTATTTT. Translated: CASSAWQGSTDTQYF.

J is TRBJ1-1 and V is TRBV2; possible D gene TRBD1, 5 bases. V was clipped by 4 bases and J by 5 bases, with 14 bases between them. This CDR3 spans 14 amino acids. Germline V gene lookup returns CDR1 SNHLY and CDR2 FYNNEI. The CDR3 protein is CASSVTRQWTEAFF. Here the CDR3 DNA reads TGTGCCAGCAGTGTGACACGACAGTGGACTGAAGCTTTCTTT.

The chain carries TRBV27 and TRBJ1-3, with 7 bases matching TRBD1. This CDR3 has 14 amino acids. Germline CDR1 is MNHEY and CDR2 is SMNVEV (reference sequence). V trimming: 6 bases; J trimming: 9 bases; junction bases outside the gene matches: 11. CDR3 DNA: TGTGCCAGCAGGGGACAGTCGGAGTTCGGCACCATATATTTT. Its protein is CASRGQSEFGTIYF.

The chain carries TRBV6-2 or TRBV6-3 and TRBJ1-5; 7 bases line up with TRBD1. The V segment lost 4 bases and the J segment 2 bases; nucleotides outside the gene matches: 5. The CDR3 loop spans 15 amino acids. CDR1 is MNHEY, CDR2 SVGEGT, per germline. CDR3 region: CASSSSTGRNQPQHF. The CDR3 DNA sequence: TGTGCCAGCAGTTCCTCGACAGGGCGCAATCAGCCCCAGCATTTT.

The chain has TRBV11-2 and TRBJ1-1; no reliable D call. The V end was cut by 0 bases, the J end by 3 bases, with 5 bases between. Germline values: CDR1 SGHAT, CDR2 FQNNGV. The CDR3 length is 13 residues. The CDR3, as DNA: TGTGCCAGCAGCTTAGAGACGGACACTGAAGCTTTCTTT. Translating it yields CASSLETDTEAFF.

The chain links TRBV6-5 to TRBJ1-1, with a possible D match to TRBD1 (6 bases). CDR3 size: 14 residues. The V and J ends lost 5 bases and 6 bases respectively, with 16 bases between them. Germline lookup yields CDR1 MNHEY and CDR2 SVGAGI. CDR3 in amino acids: CASSQRGFLAEAFF. The CDR3 DNA is TGTGCCAGCAGTCAGAGGGGGTTCCTGGCTGAAGCTTTCTTT.

The rearrangement uses TRBV5-4 and TRBJ2-7; 12 bases map to TRBD2. With 3 bases clipped from V and 6 bases from J, the junction kept 10 bases outside the gene matches. This CDR3 comprises 16 residues. The germline CDR1 and CDR2 sequences are SGHNT and YYREEE (reference sequence). The CDR3 DNA reads as TGTGCCAGCAGCTCGACCGGGACTAGCGGGTTTGGCGAGCAGTACTTC. Protein: CASSSTGTSGFGEQYF.

This chain connects TRBV4-3 to TRBJ2-5, with D perhaps being TRBD1 or TRBD2 (6 bases each). Germline V CDR1 and CDR2: LGHNA, YSLEER. Trimming stripped 3 bases from V and 4 bases from J, with 12 bases between. The CDR3 runs to 14 residues. The CDR3 DNA reads as TGCGCCAGCAGCCAGAGGCGGGACACAGAGACCCAGTACTTC. Translation: CASSQRRDTETQYF.

The chain uses TRBV18 and TRBJ2-1; D is ambiguous. CDR1 is KGHSH, CDR2 LQKENI, per germline. The V and J ends lost 1 base and 0 bases respectively, with 10 bases between them. This CDR3 comprises 16 residues. The CDR3 is CASSPRFISSYNEQFF. The CDR3 DNA follows: TGTGCCAGCTCACCACGTTTCATCTCCTCCTACAATGAGCAGTTCTTC.

The chain couples TRBV19 to TRBJ1-2; TRBD1 is a possible D gene (6 bases). V lost 7 bases, J lost 3 bases, and 15 bases lay in between. The CDR3 consists of 14 residues. CDR1 is LNHDA and CDR2 is SQIVND in the germline V gene (reference sequence). Here the CDR3 reads CASIKQGAYYGYTF. The CDR3 DNA reads TGTGCCAGTATTAAACAGGGAGCGTACTATGGCTACACCTTC.

The chain has TRBV21-1 and TRBJ2-7; the table's D gene call, TRBD1, was not cross checked with the DNA. TRBV21-1 counts as a pseudogene. This CDR3 spans 15 amino acids. The CDR3 loop is CASSTRDRVSYEQYF. CDR3 coding DNA: TGTGCCAGCAGCACACGGGACAGGGTATCCTACGAGCAGTACTTC.

As regards this clone: The junction and the germline gene differ at one end; a read error may be behind it. This sequence joins TRBV3-1 (or the pseudogene TRBV3-2) and TRBJ1-1, with 7 bases matching TRBD1. Germline-derived CDR1 and CDR2 are LGHDT and YNNKEL (reference sequence). CDR3 size: 13 residues. The chain's CDR3 is CASRGQTNNEAFF. The CDR3 coding sequence is TGTGCCAGCAGGGGACAGACTAACAATGAAGCTTTCTTT.

The chain combines TRBV7-9 with TRBJ1-2; D not resolved. V was pared by 7 bases and J by 2 bases, with 11 bases between. The CDR3 runs 13 residues. Per the germline V gene, CDR1 is SEHNR and CDR2 is FQNEAQ (reference sequence). CDR3 in amino acids: CASTKGQNYGYTF. The CDR3 DNA is TGTGCCAGCACGAAAGGGCAAAACTATGGCTACACCTTC.

The V gene is TRBV5-1, the J gene TRBJ2-1; 13 bases agree with TRBD2. This CDR3 is built from 16 residues. V was clipped by 0 bases and J by 7 bases; unmatched bases: 4. From germline, CDR1 is SGHRS and CDR2 YFSETQ. The CDR3 loop reads CASSLVPGLAGNEQFF. CDR3 bases: TGCGCCAGCAGCTTGGTCCCGGGACTAGCGGGAAATGAGCAGTTCTTC. The full variable domain, with the rest looked up from reference TRBV5-1 and TRBJ2-1, is KAGVTQTPRYLIKTRGQQVTLSCSPISGHRSVSWYQQTPGQGLQFLFEYFSETQRNKGNFPGRFSGRQFSNSRSEMNVSTLELGDSALYLCASSLVPGLAGNEQFFGPGTRLTVL.

This clone was recorded once. V is TRBV5-4 and J is TRBJ2-2; 10 bases are shared with TRBD1. V lost 4 bases, J lost 7 bases, and 7 bases stayed unmatched. The CDR3 runs 15 residues. CDR1 and CDR2 from the germline V gene are SGHNT and YYREEE (reference sequence). The CDR3 loop reads CASSAGTGEGGELFF. The CDR3 nucleotides are TGTGCCAGCAGCGCCGGGACAGGGGAAGGCGGGGAGCTGTTTTTT.

This clone came up once. This sequence joins TRBV4-1 and TRBJ1-2; D is undetermined. Germline values: CDR1 MGHRA, CDR2 YSYEKL. The CDR3 has 15 amino acids. The V end was cut by 2 bases, the J end by 4 bases, with 14 bases between. The CDR3 nucleotides read TGCGCCAGCAGCCAATCTTCCGGGATAAGCTATGGCTACACCTTC. This encodes CASSQSSGISYGYTF.

Comment on this clone: This CDR3 is also generated by other DNA sequences in the sample. V usage is TRBV3-1 (or the pseudogene TRBV3-2) and J usage is TRBJ1-2; 8 nucleotides agree with TRBD1. Germline V gene sequence: CDR1 LGHDT, CDR2 YNNKEL (reference sequence). This CDR3 region has 15 residues. Unmatched junction bases numbered 5, after V lost 1 base and J lost 4 bases. The CDR3, as DNA: TGTGCCAGCAGCCAAGCGCCACAGGGGGGCTATGGCTACACCTTC. This translates into CASSQAPQGGYGYTF.

This clone was observed a handful of times. The chain carries TRBV7-2 and TRBJ1-3, with unresolved D. V shed 1 base and J shed 4 bases, with 8 bases lying between them. Per the germline V gene, CDR1 is SGHTA and CDR2 is FQGNSA. This CDR3 has 14 amino acids. CDR3 bases: TGTGCCAGCAGCTTAGATCTACAGGGAAACACCATATATTTT. It yields the protein CASSLDLQGNTIYF.

The V call is TRBV6-5, the J call TRBJ2-7; weak D call: TRBD2 (5 bases). CDR1 is MNHEY and CDR2 is SVGAGI in the germline V gene. There are 15 residues in the CDR3. Trimming pared 0 bases from V and 2 bases from J, leaving 11 bases between. The CDR3 nucleotides are TGTGCCAGCAGTTACTCGAATCAGGAGGCCTACGAGCAGTACTTC. This codes for CASSYSNQEAYEQYF.

The J gene is TRBJ2-3, the V gene TRBV2, with 7 bases lining up with TRBD2. In germline, CDR1 is SNHLY, CDR2 FYNNEI. Germline trimming cut 6 bases from V and 4 bases from J; bases unmatched to any gene: 10. There are 15 residues in the CDR3. The CDR3 here is CASRGEAGTPDTQYF. Here the CDR3 DNA reads TGTGCCAGCAGGGGAGAAGCGGGAACCCCAGATACGCAGTATTTT.

The gene calls are TRBV30 and TRBJ1-6, with TRBD1 matching 8 bases. From germline, CDR1 is GTSNPN and CDR2 SVGIG (reference sequence). There are 15 residues in the CDR3. Trimming removed 0 bases from V and 7 bases from J; junction bases left unmatched: 5. CDR3 nucleotide sequence: TGTGCCTGGAGTGTCTTGGACAGGGTCAATTCACCCCTCCACTTT. It codes for CAWSVLDRVNSPLHF. The full variable domain, completed using reference TRBV30 and TRBJ1-6, is SQTIHQWPATLVQPVGSPLSLECTVEGTSNPNLYWYRQAAGRGLQLLFYSVGIGQISSEVPQNLSASRPQDRQFILSSKKLLLSDSGFYLCAWSVLDRVNSPLHFGNGTRLTVT.

The rearrangement uses TRBV7-8 and TRBJ1-2, with TRBD1 matching 7 bases. Germline lookup yields CDR1 SGHVS and CDR2 FQNEAQ. This CDR3 spans 15 amino acids. Losses at the gene ends were 0 bases for V and 0 bases for J; bases not matched to a gene: 1. This CDR3 reads CASSLATGANYGYTF. The CDR3 region has the DNA TGTGCCAGCAGCTTAGCTACAGGGGCTAACTATGGCTACACCTTC.

V usage is TRBV6-2 or TRBV6-3 and J usage is TRBJ2-1, with 10 bases lining up with TRBD1. The germline V gene encodes CDR1 MNHEY and CDR2 SVGEGT. The CDR3 length is 16 residues. V shed 5 bases and J 3 bases; nucleotides not matched to a gene: 7. The CDR3: CASSTEGQGNYNEQFF. Here the CDR3 DNA reads TGTGCCAGCAGTACCGAGGGACAGGGGAACTACAATGAGCAGTTCTTC.

The chain carries TRBV7-9 and TRBJ2-7, with D hard to call. Germline CDR1 and CDR2: SEHNR and FQNEAQ (reference sequence). V dropped 5 bases and J dropped 2 bases, with 16 bases sitting between them. The CDR3 covers 15 residues. In DNA, the CDR3 is TGTGCCAGCAGCAAAGTCGACGCCAGAGCCTACGAGCAGTACTTC. Translation: CASSKVDARAYEQYF.

The chain is built from TRBV7-9 and TRBJ2-6; no reliable D call. This CDR3 has 15 amino acids. V lost 5 bases to trimming and J lost 4 bases, with 12 bases between them. Germline values: CDR1 SEHNR, CDR2 FQNEAQ (reference sequence). In nucleotides, the CDR3 is TGTGCCAGCAGCCCCCCAGCTGCCGGGGCCAACGTCCTGACTTTC. Translating it yields CASSPPAAGANVLTF.

CDR3 protein: CASSPDVEVGTQYF. The CDR3 nucleotides are TGCGCCAGCAGCCCGGACGTAGAGGTTGGGACCCAGTACTTC. The chain couples TRBV5-1 to TRBJ2-5, with D unclear. The CDR3 has 14 amino acids. Trimming left V 4 bases short and J 7 bases short, with 17 bases between. Germline loops: CDR1 SGHRS, CDR2 YFSETQ.

This clone was counted ten times or more. The chain uses TRBV21-1 and TRBJ2-5; the table's D call, TRBD1, has no DNA check behind it. TRBV21-1 is given as a pseudogene. This CDR3 is built from 12 residues. CDR3 amino acids: CASQQGRETQYF. The CDR3 DNA follows: TGTGCCAGCCAACAGGGGCGAGAGACCCAGTACTTC.

The chain combines TRBV18 with TRBJ2-7; 8 positions match TRBD1. Germline V gene data show CDR1 as KGHSH and CDR2 as LQKENI. The CDR3 has 14 residues. The J segment lost 5 bases and the V segment lost 1 base, leaving 4 bases of the junction unmatched. The CDR3 reads CASSPLAGQDEQYF. CDR3 nucleotides: TGTGCCAGCTCACCACTCGCGGGACAGGACGAGCAGTACTTC.

A single count supports this clone. The chain links TRBV6-2 or TRBV6-3 to TRBJ2-5; 7 bases line up with TRBD1. Losses at the gene ends were 1 base for V and 2 bases for J; bases not matched to a gene: 4. The CDR3 covers 15 residues. Germline V lookup: CDR1 MNHEY, CDR2 SVGEGT. The DNA for the CDR3 is TGTGCCAGCAGTTACTTCGCGGACAGGCAAGAGACCCAGTACTTC. This translates into CASSYFADRQETQYF.

This clone was picked up one time. The chain recombines TRBV9 with TRBJ2-6; D is ambiguous. V lost 3 bases to trimming and J lost 0 bases, with 7 bases between them. CDR1 is SGDLS, CDR2 YYNGEE, per germline. The CDR3 runs to 15 residues. The CDR3 sequence: CASSAEGSGANVLTF. The CDR3 DNA follows: TGTGCCAGCAGCGCTGAAGGCTCTGGGGCCAACGTCCTGACTTTC.

This clone has more than one count but fewer than ten. The chain carries TRBV28 and TRBJ1-3, with a possible D match to TRBD1 (5 bases). The CDR3 sequence is 13 residues long. Trimming removed 6 bases at V and 4 bases at J, with 10 bases between. The germline V gene encodes CDR1 MDHEN and CDR2 SYDVKM. The CDR3 DNA reads as TGTGCCAGCAGCGACAGTGCGGGAAACACCATATATTTT. Protein product: CASSDSAGNTIYF.